This T cell receptor beta chain was retrieved from a study of T cells after yellow fever vaccination. TCRdb used MiXCR to reprocess the 5' RACE reads, holding one entry per CDR3 protein. There are 70,000 or so distinct CDR3 sequences in the sample; 5% to 6.5% occur only once, and roughly 2.2% lies in the top ten. This clonotype was counted at least ten times. The specimen was CD4+ T cells sorted from PBMCs, collected roughly 15 days after the first yellow fever vaccination. The TCR comes from a man aged 18 to 29 who received the YFV17D yellow fever vaccine.

Here the CDR3 reads CASSRGQGTSGELFF. The CDR3 nucleotides are TGTGCCAGCAGCAGGGGACAGGGAACGTCCGGGGAGCTGTTTTTT. The chain recombines TRBV6-6 with TRBJ2-2; 9 bases are shared with TRBD1. The length of the CDR3 is 15 residues. Germline CDR1 reads MNHNY; CDR2 reads SVGAGI (reference sequence). The trim removed 6 bases at V and 6 bases at J, leaving 8 bases unmatched.